The clone carrying this T cell receptor (beta chain) was observed a few times. TCRdb called the 5' RACE reads again in MiXCR, with one record for every CDR3 protein. The sample includes about 730,000 distinct CDR3 sequences, about 20% of them seen just once. This record belongs to a study of identical twins. This CDR3 contains 14 residues. Germline V gene lookup returns CDR1 DFQATT and CDR2 SNEGSKA (reference sequence). V was clipped by 7 bases and J by 2 bases, with 17 bases between them. Separately, the same data were catalogued under a study of T cells expressing NK-cell markers. As reported in that work: Cells sorted as CD3+CD56+NKG2C+, CD3+CD56+NKG2C- and CD3+CD56-NKG2C+ T cells supplied the TCR beta repertoires. Sequencing covered eight donors, seven HCMV-seropositive and one seronegative.

This TCR was recovered from a woman under 30 in good health. The gene calls are TRBV20-1 and TRBJ2-5; possible D gene TRBD2, 5 bases. Sequencing was carried out using PBMCs. CDR3 protein: CSVVPGRLQETQYF. DNA of the CDR3: TGCAGTGTAGTCCCCGGACGACTACAAGAGACCCAGTACTTC.